The rows below give T cell receptor beta chains drawn from one sample of a study of T cell repertoires in cytomegalovirus infection. TCRdb recomputed calls from the reads with MiXCR, one row per CDR3 protein. The sample lists about 270,000 distinct CDR3 sequences; less than 25% were seen once. Which antigens these TCRs recognize remains unknown. The input for sequencing was cultured PBMCs, taken from culture after CMV antigen stimulation. These receptors originate from a human donor in good health (CMV status not recorded). Some clones in this sample may be carry-over from other donors' samples. The CDR3 runs from the conserved cysteine through the conserved F or W. A D gene is named only where the DNA matches it firmly. The listing skips clone size in some rows; elsewhere it reads once, few, many or a size class.

j_call clone_size v_call d_call cdr3_nt cdr3_aa
TRBJ1-2 medium-sized TRBV7-2 NA TGTGCCAGCAGCTTAGATGGAGGGTCTAACTATGGCTACACCTTC CASSLDGGSNYGYTF
TRBJ2-3 few TRBV7-6 NA TGTGCCAGGTCCTCTAGCGCGGCGGAAGGGTCAGATACGCAGTATTTT CARSSSAAEGSDTQYF
TRBJ1-4 few TRBV7-9 NA TGTGCCAGCAGCTCGAGCAGGGGTCGGGGAGAAAAACTGTTTTTT CASSSSRGRGEKLFF
TRBJ2-3 many TRBV6-5 TRBD2 TGTGCCAGCAGTTACTCTCTAGTGGGGGGGTATACGCAGTATTTT CASSYSLVGGYTQYF
TRBJ2-7 NA TRBV3-1 TRBD2 TGTGCCAGCAGCGCCCCGAGCGGGGGGGCCTACGAGCAGTACTTC CASSAPSGGAYEQYF
TRBJ1-2 few TRBV27 NA TGTGCCAGCAGTTTATCGTCCAAGAGGGTTAATGGCTACACCTTC CASSLSSKRVNGYTF
TRBJ2-2 NA TRBV6-2/TRBV6-3 TRBD1 TGTGCCAGCAGTACCCGGGACAGGGCCCCCGGGGAGCTGTTTTTT CASSTRDRAPGELFF
TRBJ2-1 NA TRBV6-2/TRBV6-3 NA TGTGCCAGCAGTTTGTGGGGTCCAGGTGAGCAGTTCTTC CASSLWGPGEQFF
TRBJ1-1 NA TRBV12-3/TRBV12-4 NA TGTGCCAGCAGGACCAGTGGACAGCTGAACACTGAAGCTTTCTTT CASRTSGQLNTEAFF
TRBJ1-1 NA TRBV24-1 TRBD1 TGTGCCACCAGTGATTCCGGGACAGGGTCCGAAGCTTTCTTT CATSDSGTGSEAFF
TRBJ1-1 NA TRBV7-9 NA TGTGCCAGCAGACAGACCAGGGGTGGAGACACTGAAGCTTTCTTT CASRQTRGGDTEAFF
TRBJ2-1 many TRBV7-2 TRBD2 TGTGCCAGCAGCTTAGTCGAGCTAGCGGGAGGGGGGCAGTTCTTC CASSLVELAGGGQFF
TRBJ2-6 NA TRBV4-3 NA TGCGCCAGCAGCCAAGACGACACCTTAGGCTCTGGGGCCAACGTCCTGACTTTC CASSQDDTLGSGANVLTF
TRBJ2-6 NA TRBV7-3 NA TGTGCCAGCAGCCCAGGGATGCCTGGGGCCAACGTCCTGACTTTC CASSPGMPGANVLTF
TRBJ1-2 NA TRBV20-1 NA TGCAGTGCTATTCCTGGGGGTTTTGACTATGGCTACACCTTC CSAIPGGFDYGYTF
TRBJ2-1 NA TRBV7-9 TRBD1 TGTACCAGCAGCACACGACAGGGTGAAGGGACCAATGAGCAGTTCTTC CTSSTRQGEGTNEQFF
TRBJ1-1 NA TRBV6-2/TRBV6-3 NA TGTGCCAGCAGGAAATGGGGGGGCACTGAAGCTTTCTTT CASRKWGGTEAFF
TRBJ2-3 NA TRBV20-1 TRBD2 TGCAGTGGTCAGCTAGCGGGAGTTTTCATAGATACGCAGTATTTT CSGQLAGVFIDTQYF
TRBJ2-1 many TRBV12-3/TRBV12-4 TRBD2 TGTGCCAGCAGTTCGGCGGGGAGGGCGGGAGGGAACAATGAGCAGTTCTTC CASSSAGRAGGNNEQFF
TRBJ1-6 NA TRBV2 NA TGTGCCAGTGGACGGGGGAGTAGCAATTCACCCCTCCACTTT CASGRGSSNSPLHF
TRBJ1-6 NA TRBV7-2 NA TGTGCCAGCAGCCCCTTTGGGGGTTCACCCCTCCACTTT CASSPFGGSPLHF
TRBJ1-2 NA TRBV4-3 NA TGCGCCAGCAGCCAAGCCTGGCTATCTAGCGGCAAAGTATATGGCTACACCTTC CASSQAWLSSGKVYGYTF